Listed here are 24 T cell receptor beta chains from one sample, sequenced in a study of T cells in Graves' hyperthyroidism and ophthalmopathy. It was RNA transcripts that yielded the amplified TCR beta CDR3 regions. The primer set for the first-round RT-PCR of the TCR CDR3 was HTBI. TCRdb redid the calling of the multiplex PCR reads with MiXCR, one entry per CDR3 protein. The data show approximately 400,000 distinct CDR3 sequences, more than 15% seen once. Sample: blood. Receptors were obtained from a woman aged 18-30 years with Graves' hyperthyroidism.

This clonotype was counted ten times or more. The genes are TRBV11-3 and TRBJ1-2; unclear D gene. There are 13 residues in the CDR3. V lost 5 bases to trimming and J lost 5 bases, with 12 bases between them. The germline V gene has CDR1 SGHNT and CDR2 YENEEA. The CDR3 loop is CASSPGLAYGYTF. CDR3 DNA sequence: TGTGCCAGCAGCCCCGGACTGGCATATGGCTACACCTTC.

At least ten counts were recorded for this clonotype. V gene TRBV4-1 combines with J gene TRBJ2-5; a weak D match, TRBD1 (6 bases). Germline CDR1 is MGHRA and CDR2 is YSYEKL. Between the trimmed V and J ends, which lost 5 bases and 5 bases, there was a span of 15 bases. The CDR3 is made up of 14 amino acids. The CDR3 protein is CASSYWARGETQYF. As DNA, the CDR3 is TGCGCCAGCAGCTACTGGGCCAGGGGTGAGACCCAGTACTTC.

This chain links TRBV6-1 with TRBJ1-4; 9 bases agree with TRBD1. This CDR3 has 15 residues. CDR1 and CDR2 from the germline V gene are MNHNS and SASEGT. V lost 6 bases and J lost 3; bases outside the gene matches: 5. CDR3 nucleotide sequence: TGTGCCAGCAGGGAACAGGGGGCGCCTAATGAAAAACTGTTTTTT. Protein product: CASREQGAPNEKLFF.

This clonotype was counted ten times or more. The V call is TRBV3-1, the J call TRBJ1-4, with D tentatively TRBD1 (6 bases). The CDR3 sequence is 13 residues long. Germline V gene sequence: CDR1 LGHDT, CDR2 YNNKEL (reference sequence). V was pared by 4 bases and J by 13 bases, with 16 bases between. The CDR3 DNA reads as TGTGCCAGCAGCCCTGAGTTATCGGACAGACTGTTTTTT. Its translation is CASSPELSDRLFF.

This clonotype occurred many times. V gene TRBV20-1 combines with J gene TRBJ2-5; D tentatively reads TRBD1 or TRBD2 (5 bases each). The CDR3 has 11 residues. The V gene lost 3 bases and the J gene lost 4 bases, with 6 bases spanning the gap. In germline, CDR1 is DFQATT, CDR2 SNEGSKA (reference sequence). The CDR3 bases are TGCAGTGCTAGGGGGACAGAGACCCAGTACTTC. It yields the protein CSARGTETQYF.

V gene TRBV4-2 combines with J gene TRBJ1-5; weak D call: TRBD1 (5 bases). CDR3 length: 15 residues. V was trimmed by 1 base and J by 5 bases, leaving 12 bases between them. From germline, CDR1 is LGHNA and CDR2 YNFKEQ. For the CDR3, the DNA is TGTGCCAGCAGCCAAGTCGACAGCATCGATCAGCCCCAGCATTTT. Translation gives CASSQVDSIDQPQHF.

The J gene is TRBJ1-1, the V gene TRBV20-1; TRBD1 might be the D (5 bases). Germline V gives CDR1 DFQATT, CDR2 SNEGSKA (reference sequence). The CDR3 is made up of 14 amino acids. The V end was cut by 6 bases, the J end by 7 bases, with 21 bases between. CDR3 sequence (DNA): TGCAGTGCCATAACCTCCGGGACCCCCAGTGAAGCTTTCTTT. Amino acids: CSAITSGTPSEAFF.

This clonotype has only one observation. The gene calls are TRBV10-3 and TRBJ2-3; TRBD2 matches 14 bases. The CDR3 spans 17 residues. Germline CDR1 and CDR2: ENHRY and SYGVKD. The V and J ends lost 0 bases and 4 bases, in that order; junction bases with no gene match: 3. The CDR3 bases are TGTGCCATCAGTGAGTCGACTAGCGGGAGGGGCGCAGATACGCAGTATTTT. Its protein product is CAISESTSGRGADTQYF.

The gene calls are TRBV9 and TRBJ2-1, with 8 bases that match TRBD2. Germline V CDR1 and CDR2: SGDLS, YYNGEE. This CDR3 comprises 17 residues. The V and J ends lost 4 bases and 0 bases, in that order; junction bases with no gene match: 9. The DNA for the CDR3 is TGTGCCAGCAGCACTAGAGCGGGAGCCGGCTCCTACAATGAGCAGTTCTTC. It yields the protein CASSTRAGAGSYNEQFF.

Many counts were recorded for this clonotype. The genes are TRBV7-8 and TRBJ2-7; TRBD2 matches 11 bases. From germline, CDR1 is SGHVS and CDR2 FQNEAQ. J was trimmed by 3 bases and V by 5 bases; bases with no gene match: 15. This CDR3 is 18 amino acids long. The CDR3 sequence is CASSPPPTVGLAGYEQYF. In nucleotides, the CDR3 is TGTGCCAGCAGCCCCCCTCCGACAGTCGGACTAGCGGGCTACGAGCAGTACTTC.

V and J are TRBV7-9 and TRBJ2-3, with a possible D match to TRBD1 (5 bases). V shed 5 bases and J shed 6 bases, with 21 bases lying between them. The CDR3 is 16 amino acids. Germline-derived CDR1 and CDR2 are SEHNR and FQNEAQ (reference sequence). The CDR3 DNA sequence: TGTGCCAGCAGCCCAAAAGGCTGGGGCGCCGGCGATACGCAGTATTTT. It specifies CASSPKGWGAGDTQYF.

Ten or more counts support this clonotype. J is TRBJ1-5 and V is TRBV6-1; D gene ambiguous. CDR3 length: 14 residues. V lost 4 bases and J lost 0, with 7 bases in between. Germline V gene sequence: CDR1 MNHNS, CDR2 SASEGT. The CDR3 reads CASSVNFSNQPQHF. CDR3 sequence (DNA): TGTGCCAGCAGTGTTAACTTTAGCAATCAGCCCCAGCATTTT.

This clonotype was detected many times. CDR3 in DNA: TGCAGTGCTAGGGGACAGGGGGCAGGGAACACTGAAGCTTTCTTT. Translating gives CSARGQGAGNTEAFF. The rearrangement links TRBV20-1 to TRBJ1-1, with 12 bases fitting TRBD1. Germline trimming cut 3 bases from V and 1 base from J; bases unmatched to any gene: 3. Per germline, CDR1 DFQATT and CDR2 SNEGSKA (reference sequence). The CDR3 spans 15 residues.

This clonotype was seen repeatedly, ten times or more. The V gene is TRBV25-1, the J gene TRBJ2-7; D is possibly TRBD1 (6 bases). In germline, CDR1 is MGHDK, CDR2 SYGVNS. Trimming pared 5 bases from V and 0 bases from J, leaving 14 bases between. The CDR3 is 15 residues long. CDR3 region: CASSTQGLRSYEQYF. DNA for the CDR3: TGTGCCAGCAGTACTCAGGGGCTTCGCTCCTACGAGCAGTACTTC.

The V and J genes are TRBV20-1 and TRBJ2-1, with D maybe TRBD1 (5 bases). This CDR3 contains 15 residues. Trimming removed 3 bases at V and 3 bases at J, with 15 bases between. Germline loops: CDR1 DFQATT, CDR2 SNEGSKA (reference sequence). The CDR3 region has the DNA TGCAGTGCTAGCCATCCAGGGTCCTACTACAATGAGCAGTTCTTC. Its translation: CSASHPGSYYNEQFF.

This clonotype was found many times. The chain uses TRBV2 and TRBJ2-1; 8 bases fit TRBD2. The CDR3 spans 20 residues. V gave up 4 bases and J gave up 1 base; unmatched junction bases: 18. The V gene's germline CDR1 is SNHLY and CDR2 FYNNEI. The CDR3, as DNA: TGTGCCAGCAGTGGGACCCGGGGCCAGTGGCGCGGGGGGTCCTACAATGAGCAGTTCTTC. Its translation is CASSGTRGQWRGGSYNEQFF.

This clonotype was seen repeatedly, ten times or more. The chain employs TRBV12-3 or TRBV12-4 and TRBJ1-5; D remains ambiguous. Trimming removed 6 bases at V and 5 bases at J, with 11 bases between. CDR3 size: 13 residues. CDR3 loop: CASSLGQDQPQHF. The DNA for the CDR3 is TGTGCCAGCAGCCTAGGGCAGGATCAGCCCCAGCATTTT.

The CDR3 bases are TGTGCCAGCAGCTTAGCGCAGGGGGTGAACATTCAGTACTTC. As protein: CASSLAQGVNIQYF. V usage is TRBV7-9 and J usage is TRBJ2-4; 7 nucleotides line up with TRBD1. The CDR3 extends over 14 amino acids. The ends lost 0 bases at V and 7 bases at J; junction bases unmatched: 3. Germline loops: CDR1 SEHNR, CDR2 FQNEAQ (reference sequence).

This clonotype appeared a few times. The rearrangement uses TRBV15 and TRBJ2-1, with 8 positions matching TRBD2. The junction had 11 bases not matched to a gene; V was cut back by 5 bases and J by 2 bases. The length of the CDR3 is 17 residues. From germline, CDR1 is LNHNV and CDR2 YYDKDF (reference sequence). CDR3 sequence reads: CATSAPSAGGPYNEQFF. CDR3 nucleotides: TGTGCCACCAGCGCCCCCTCGGCGGGGGGCCCCTACAATGAGCAGTTCTTC. Drawing the rest from reference TRBV15 and TRBJ2-1, the complete variable domain is DAMVIQNPRYQVTQFGKPVTLSCSQTLNHNVMYWYQQKSSQAPKLLFHYYDKDFNNEADTPDNFQSRRPNTSFCFLDIRSPGLGDTAMYLCATSAPSAGGPYNEQFFGPGTRLTVL.

This clonotype was recorded at least ten times. V is TRBV6-1 and J is TRBJ1-1; D unresolved. Germline-derived CDR1 and CDR2 are MNHNS and SASEGT. The CDR3 is 14 residues long. Trimming removed 7 bases at V and 0 bases at J, with 12 bases between. The CDR3 sequence is CASILEQMNTEAFF. The DNA for the CDR3 is TGTGCCAGCATTCTGGAACAGATGAACACTGAAGCTTTCTTT.

This clonotype was observed at least ten times. This chain's CDR3 is CASSPQGLTSYEQYF. CDR3 coding DNA: TGTGCCAGCAGTCCCCAGGGACTGACGTCCTACGAGCAGTACTTC. V usage is TRBV12-3 or TRBV12-4 and J usage is TRBJ2-7; tentative D call: TRBD2 (6 bases). The CDR3 length is 15 residues. Trimming cost V 5 bases and J 1 base, with 15 bases left between them.

This clonotype occurred many times. DNA of the CDR3: TGCAGTGCTTGGGACAGCGGCCAGCCCCAGCATTTT. Its translation: CSAWDSGQPQHF. The rearrangement links TRBV20-1 to TRBJ1-5, with TRBD1 matching 7 bases. The length of the CDR3 is 12 residues. V lost 5 bases to trimming and J lost 7 bases; unmatched junction nucleotides: 5. CDR1 and CDR2 (germline): DFQATT, SNEGSKA (reference sequence).

This clonotype was seen ten or more times. V gene TRBV28 combines with J gene TRBJ2-7; the D gene is possibly TRBD2 (7 bases). The V gene lost 6 bases and the J gene lost 3 bases, with 12 bases spanning the gap. Germline V gene lookup returns CDR1 MDHEN and CDR2 SYDVKM. This CDR3 has 13 amino acids. The CDR3 nucleotides are TGTGCCAGCAGGCCCGGGGGGCTCTACGAGCAGTACTTC. Translation gives CASRPGGLYEQYF.

This clonotype was detected many times. The rearrangement links TRBV20-1 to TRBJ2-7; weak D call: TRBD2 (6 bases). This CDR3 region has 12 residues. Germline V gene data show CDR1 as DFQATT and CDR2 as SNEGSKA (reference sequence). The ends were cut back, 3 bases at V and 0 bases at J, with 6 bases in the middle. This CDR3 is CSASGGSYEQYF. The CDR3 coding sequence is TGCAGTGCTAGCGGGGGCTCCTACGAGCAGTACTTC.